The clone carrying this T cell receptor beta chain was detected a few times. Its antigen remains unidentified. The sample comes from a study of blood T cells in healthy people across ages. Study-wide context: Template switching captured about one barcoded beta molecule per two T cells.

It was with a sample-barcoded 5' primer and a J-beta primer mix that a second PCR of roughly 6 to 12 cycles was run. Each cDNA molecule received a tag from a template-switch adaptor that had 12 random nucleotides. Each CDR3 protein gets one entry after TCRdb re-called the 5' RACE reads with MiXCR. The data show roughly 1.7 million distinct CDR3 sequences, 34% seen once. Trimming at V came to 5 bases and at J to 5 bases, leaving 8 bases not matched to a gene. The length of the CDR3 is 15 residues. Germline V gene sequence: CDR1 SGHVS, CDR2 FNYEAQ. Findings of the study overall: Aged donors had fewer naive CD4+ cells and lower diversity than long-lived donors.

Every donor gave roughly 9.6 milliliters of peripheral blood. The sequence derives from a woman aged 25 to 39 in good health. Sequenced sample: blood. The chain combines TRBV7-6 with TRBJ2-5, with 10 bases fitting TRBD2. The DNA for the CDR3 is TGTGCCAGCAGCCTATGGACTAGCGGAGGGGAGACCCAGTACTTC. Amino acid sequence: CASSLWTSGGETQYF. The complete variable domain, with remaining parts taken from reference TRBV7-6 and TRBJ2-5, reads GAGVSQSPRYKVTKRGQDVALRCDPISGHVSLYWYRQALGQGPEFLTYFNYEAQQDKSGLPNDRFSAERPEGSISTLTIQRTEQRDSAMYRCASSLWTSGGETQYFGPGTRLLVL.